This TCR beta chain was recorded in a study of blood T cell repertoires in COVID-19. Study in general: Italy, Spain and the United States were the sources of the convalescent and acute COVID-19 samples. PBMCs, B-cell-depleted T cells, or T cells were the source of the cDNA or gDNA that made up the material.

The germline V and J ends were trimmed by 6 bases and 4 bases, with 9 bases remaining between them. This CDR3 has 12 residues. Germline V gives CDR1 MNHNY, CDR2 SVGAGI (reference sequence). As originally analysed: Nucleated cell number was recorded as an estimate derived from reference gene primer amplification. Assay: immunoSEQ multiplex PCR; the TCRdb copy retains only in-frame clones and omits some. That table supplies the V and J calls and clone size; D and trimming were determined from the DNA. Among about 140,000 clones listed, around 83% were seen once. V and J are TRBV6-6 and TRBJ1-1; D not resolved. Sequencing was done on a sample of peripheral blood. The source is a woman in her sixties with acute or convalescent COVID-19. The chain's CDR3 is CASSAAVTEAFF. The DNA for the CDR3 is TGTGCCAGCAGCGCCGCGGTCACTGAAGCTTTCTTT.